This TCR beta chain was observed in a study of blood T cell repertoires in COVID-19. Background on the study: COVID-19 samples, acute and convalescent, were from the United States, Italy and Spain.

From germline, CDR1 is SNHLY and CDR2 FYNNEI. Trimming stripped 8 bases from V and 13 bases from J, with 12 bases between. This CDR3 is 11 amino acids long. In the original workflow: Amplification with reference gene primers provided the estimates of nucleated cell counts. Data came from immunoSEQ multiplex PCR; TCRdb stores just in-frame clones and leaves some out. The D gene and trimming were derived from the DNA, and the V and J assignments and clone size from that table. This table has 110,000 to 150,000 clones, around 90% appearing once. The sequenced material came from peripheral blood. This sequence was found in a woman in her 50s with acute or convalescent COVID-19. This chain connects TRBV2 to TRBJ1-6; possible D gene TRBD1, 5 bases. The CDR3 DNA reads TGTGCCAGCCGGGCACGGGGGCCCCTCCACTTT. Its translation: CASRARGPLHF.